A single sample gave rise to the 25 T cell receptor beta chains below, sequenced in a study of cytomegalovirus exposure and HLA in healthy donors. Repertoires were generated with immunoSEQ multiplex PCR, while TCRdb's copy carries only in-frame clones and drops some. The data hold 120,000 or so clones, with 86% observed a single time. The sample taken for sequencing was PBMCs. The receptors shown here come from a man younger than 35 in good health and CMV-seronegative.

The chain links TRBV5-1 to TRBJ2-5; no reliable D call. Trimming pared 0 bases from V and 4 bases from J, leaving 10 bases between. This CDR3 is 14 amino acids long. Germline-derived CDR1 and CDR2 are SGHRS and YFSETQ. CDR3 sequence: CASSLAGSAETQYF. CDR3 in DNA: TGCGCCAGCAGCTTGGCCGGGTCGGCAGAGACCCAGTACTTC.

This chain joins TRBV5-1 and TRBJ2-1; 10 bases agree with TRBD1. The CDR3 sequence is 17 residues long. V dropped 4 bases and J dropped 8; count of bases not matched to a gene: 15. CDR1 and CDR2 (germline): SGHRS, YFSETQ. CDR3 sequence reads: CASSEGGRTGGGDEQFF. The CDR3 DNA reads as TGCGCCAGCAGCGAGGGGGGCCGGACAGGGGGTGGCGATGAGCAGTTCTTC.

The chain has TRBV14 and TRBJ2-7; no firm D call. V lost 1 base and J lost 0, with 7 bases in between. This CDR3 has 14 residues. Germline V gene data show CDR1 as SGHDN and CDR2 as FVKESK. CDR3 sequence: CASSQVASSYEQYF. CDR3 bases: TGTGCCAGCAGCCAAGTCGCCAGCTCCTACGAGCAGTACTTC. The full variable domain, rest sourced from reference TRBV14 and TRBJ2-7, is EAGVTQFPSHSVIEKGQTVTLRCDPISGHDNLYWYRRVMGKEIKFLLHFVKESKQDESGMPNNRFLAERTGGTYSTLKVQPAELEDSGVYFCASSQVASSYEQYFGPGTRLTVT.

CDR3: CASSLETLSNQPQHF. CDR3 bases: TGTGCCAGTAGTCTGGAGACTCTTAGCAATCAGCCCCAGCATTTT. This sequence joins TRBV19 and TRBJ1-5; D gene unclear. The V and J ends lost 5 bases and 0 bases respectively, with 11 bases between them. The CDR3 contains 15 residues. CDR1 and CDR2 from the germline V gene are LNHDA and SQIVND (reference sequence).

This rearrangement joins TRBV5-1 to TRBJ2-7; TRBD1 matches 9 bases. The CDR3 is 14 residues long. The junction had 8 bases not matched to a gene; V was cut back by 7 bases and J by 3 bases. CDR1 and CDR2 from the germline V gene are SGHRS and YFSETQ. DNA of the CDR3: TGCGCCAGCCGAAGGGGACAGGGCCTCTACGAGCAGTACTTC. Protein sequence: CASRRGQGLYEQYF.

The chain recombines TRBV6-6 with TRBJ2-3; 7 bases align to TRBD1. The germline V gene has CDR1 MNHNY and CDR2 SVGAGI (reference sequence). J lost 5 bases, V lost 3 bases, and 2 bases had no gene match. The CDR3 loop spans 13 amino acids. The CDR3 coding sequence is TGTGCCAGCAGTTATGGGACAGAAGATACGCAGTATTTT. Translation gives CASSYGTEDTQYF.

CDR3 loop: CASSLAGPRNTIYF. The CDR3 DNA sequence: TGTGCCAGCAGCTTGGCAGGGCCTAGAAACACCATATATTTT. The V gene is TRBV5-4, the J gene TRBJ1-3; TRBD1 might be the D (5 bases). This CDR3 has 14 amino acids. Trimming removed 0 bases from V and 5 bases from J, with 9 bases in between. Germline assignment: CDR1 SGHNT and CDR2 YYREEE (reference sequence).

This clone came up a few times. The chain carries TRBV2 and TRBJ1-6; possible D gene TRBD1, 6 bases. The length of the CDR3 is 16 residues. The V gene's germline CDR1 is SNHLY and CDR2 FYNNEI. Trimming removed 2 bases at V and 0 bases at J, with 8 bases between. The CDR3 loop reads CASSERGSSYNSPLHF. Here the CDR3 DNA reads TGTGCCAGCAGTGAAAGGGGGAGCTCCTATAATTCACCCCTCCACTTT.

This chain connects TRBV10-3 to TRBJ2-5, with 10 bases lining up with TRBD1. CDR1 is ENHRY and CDR2 is SYGVKD in the germline V gene. The CDR3 covers 14 residues. V lost 6 bases and J lost 2; bases outside the gene matches: 3. CDR3 protein: CAISEGQGQETQYF. CDR3 sequence (DNA): TGTGCCATCAGCGAGGGACAGGGGCAAGAGACCCAGTACTTC.

V usage is TRBV30 and J usage is TRBJ2-7, with D perhaps matching TRBD1 (5 bases). The CDR3 loop spans 13 amino acids. Trimming took off 7 bases at V and 5 bases at J, with 18 bases between the two ends. Germline V gene data show CDR1 as GTSNPN and CDR2 as SVGIG (reference sequence). The CDR3 reads CASETAGQDEQYF. CDR3 DNA sequence: TGTGCCTCCGAGACGGCAGGGCAGGACGAGCAGTACTTC.

This clone was seen at least ten times. The CDR3 reads CASSGNRDEKLFF. As DNA, the CDR3 is TGTGCCAGCAGCGGCAACAGGGACGAAAAACTGTTTTTT. This sequence joins TRBV5-6 and TRBJ1-4, with D perhaps matching TRBD1 (6 bases). Trimming removed 4 bases from V and 8 bases from J, with 12 bases in between. Germline loops: CDR1 SGHDT, CDR2 YYEEEE. CDR3 length: 13 amino acids.

This rearrangement joins TRBV15 to TRBJ2-7; 7 nucleotides agree with TRBD2. V dropped 1 base and J dropped 0; count of bases not matched to a gene: 0. Germline V CDR1 and CDR2: LNHNV, YYDKDF (reference sequence). CDR3 size: 14 residues. The CDR3 region is CATSRAGGSYEQYF. The CDR3 bases are TGTGCCACCAGCAGAGCGGGGGGCTCCTACGAGCAGTACTTC.

This clone was seen only once. The chain recombines TRBV27 with TRBJ1-1; D unresolved. The length of the CDR3 is 15 residues. Germline loops: CDR1 MNHEY, CDR2 SMNVEV (reference sequence). With 3 bases removed from V and 0 bases from J, the gap between germline ends came to 11 bases. The CDR3 region is CASSLQAGMNTEAFF. The CDR3 DNA is TGTGCCAGCAGTTTGCAGGCAGGTATGAACACTGAAGCTTTCTTT.

The chain uses TRBV5-4 and TRBJ2-6, with 8 bases identical to TRBD1. J gave up 1 base and V 6 bases, and 18 bases lay outside the gene matches. This CDR3 comprises 20 residues. The V gene's germline CDR1 is SGHNT and CDR2 YYREEE (reference sequence). The CDR3 sequence: CASKGGGGEDRGSGANVLTF. The CDR3 coding sequence is TGTGCCAGCAAAGGTGGCGGTGGGGAAGACAGGGGATCTGGGGCCAACGTCCTGACTTTC.

The V and J genes are TRBV30 and TRBJ1-2; possible D gene TRBD1, 5 bases. CDR1 and CDR2 (germline): GTSNPN, SVGIG (reference sequence). This CDR3 spans 13 amino acids. The V and J ends lost 2 bases and 8 bases respectively, with 15 bases between them. The CDR3 reads CAWSSIRGTGYTF. The CDR3 nucleotides read TGTGCCTGGAGTTCGATTCGGGGGACCGGCTACACCTTC.

The V and J genes are TRBV30 and TRBJ1-2; 8 bases align to TRBD1. The CDR3 is 13 residues long. Germline CDR1 reads GTSNPN; CDR2 reads SVGIG (reference sequence). The J segment lost 4 bases and the V segment lost 3 bases, leaving 4 bases of the junction unmatched. The CDR3 protein is CAWRGQDFYGYTF. The DNA of the CDR3 is TGTGCCTGGAGGGGACAGGACTTCTATGGCTACACCTTC. The whole variable domain, filled in from reference TRBV30 and TRBJ1-2, reads SQTIHQWPATLVQPVGSPLSLECTVEGTSNPNLYWYRQAAGRGLQLLFYSVGIGQISSEVPQNLSASRPQDRQFILSSKKLLLSDSGFYLCAWRGQDFYGYTFGSGTRLTVV.

The V gene is TRBV30, the J gene TRBJ1-2, with 10 bases that match TRBD1. This CDR3 spans 14 amino acids. Germline-derived CDR1 and CDR2 are GTSNPN and SVGIG (reference sequence). V lost 0 bases to trimming and J lost 5 bases; unmatched junction nucleotides: 3. The CDR3 loop is CAWSVGTGEYGYTF. DNA of the CDR3: TGTGCCTGGAGTGTAGGGACAGGGGAGTATGGCTACACCTTC. The full variable domain, in which reference TRBV30 and TRBJ1-2 provide the parts outside the CDR3, is SQTIHQWPATLVQPVGSPLSLECTVEGTSNPNLYWYRQAAGRGLQLLFYSVGIGQISSEVPQNLSASRPQDRQFILSSKKLLLSDSGFYLCAWSVGTGEYGYTFGSGTRLTVV.

This sequence joins TRBV5-8 and TRBJ1-4; TRBD1 is a possible D gene (6 bases). The V end lost 2 bases, the J end lost 6 bases, and 11 bases lay between the germline ends. In germline, CDR1 is SGHTS, CDR2 YDEGEE. This CDR3 spans 14 amino acids. The CDR3 DNA sequence: TGTGCCAGCAGCTTCGACAGGAGACATGAAAAACTGTTTTTT. This codes for CASSFDRRHEKLFF.

The chain is built from TRBV19 and TRBJ1-1, with a weak D call TRBD1 (5 bases). Per germline, CDR1 LNHDA and CDR2 SQIVND (reference sequence). CDR3 length: 13 residues. The V gene lost 5 bases and the J gene lost 2 bases, with 9 bases spanning the gap. CDR3 sequence reads: CASSLRANTEAFF. CDR3 bases: TGTGCCAGTAGTCTCAGGGCTAACACTGAAGCTTTCTTT. Drawing the rest from reference TRBV19 and TRBJ1-1, the complete variable domain is DGGITQSPKYLFRKEGQNVTLSCEQNLNHDAMYWYRQDPGQGLRLIYYSQIVNDFQKGDIAEGYSVSREKKESFPLTVTSAQKNPTAFYLCASSLRANTEAFFGQGTRLTVV.

The CDR3 is CASSLGGGYSYEQYF. The DNA for the CDR3 is TGTGCCAGCAGCTTGGGTGGGGGCTATTCCTACGAGCAGTACTTC. The V gene is TRBV5-6, the J gene TRBJ2-7; weak D call: TRBD1 (6 bases). The CDR3 totals 15 residues. V was shortened by 0 bases and J by 1 base, with 11 bases between the two germline ends. The germline CDR1 and CDR2 sequences are SGHDT and YYEEEE.

The chain links TRBV9 to TRBJ1-2; 11 bases are shared with TRBD1. Germline assignment: CDR1 SGDLS and CDR2 YYNGEE. The CDR3 runs 17 residues. The V gene end was trimmed by 4 bases and the J gene end by 8 bases; junction bases not matched to a gene: 16. CDR3 coding DNA: TGTGCCAGCAGCCCCCGACTTGTTGAGGACAGGGGGCACGGCTACACCTTC. Its translation: CASSPRLVEDRGHGYTF.

This clone was counted a few times. V and J are TRBV6-1 and TRBJ1-2; TRBD1 is a possible D gene (5 bases). V was trimmed by 11 bases and J by 7 bases, leaving 17 bases between them. CDR3 length equals 12 residues. Germline values: CDR1 MNHNS, CDR2 SASEGT. The DNA of the CDR3 is TGTGCCGGCGGGGCAGGCTGGATTGGCTACACCTTC. The encoded protein is CAGGAGWIGYTF.

This clone was seen just once. The gene calls are TRBV13 and TRBJ2-3, with D possibly TRBD2 on 6 matching bases. Germline V gives CDR1 PRHDT, CDR2 FYEKMQ (reference sequence). The length of the CDR3 is 14 residues. V dropped 5 bases and J dropped 3 bases, with 12 bases sitting between them. The CDR3 is CASSPPGRTDTQYF. CDR3 nucleotide sequence: TGTGCCAGCAGCCCACCAGGGAGGACAGATACGCAGTATTTT.

This clone was seen a handful of times. The J gene is TRBJ2-7, the V gene TRBV30; D gene unclear. Trimming left V 0 bases short and J 3 bases short, with 9 bases between. CDR3 length: 13 amino acids. The V gene's germline CDR1 is GTSNPN and CDR2 SVGIG (reference sequence). This CDR3 reads CAWSVLPGYEQYF. The DNA of the CDR3 is TGTGCCTGGAGTGTACTCCCAGGCTACGAGCAGTACTTC.

The genes are TRBV2 and TRBJ2-2, with 8 bases fitting TRBD2. V shed 5 bases and J 4 bases; nucleotides not matched to a gene: 9. Germline CDR1 is SNHLY and CDR2 is FYNNEI. The CDR3 spans 16 residues. The DNA for the CDR3 is TGTGCCAGCAGTTTCTCGGGGGGGCCTCGCACCGGGGAGCTGTTTTTT. Translated, it gives CASSFSGGPRTGELFF. Using reference TRBV2 and TRBJ2-2 for the parts outside the CDR3, the full variable domain is EPEVTQTPSHQVTQMGQEVILRCVPISNHLYFYWYRQILGQKVEFLVSFYNNEISEKSEIFDDQFSVERPDGSNFTLKIRSTKLEDSAMYFCASSFSGGPRTGELFFGEGSRLTVL.